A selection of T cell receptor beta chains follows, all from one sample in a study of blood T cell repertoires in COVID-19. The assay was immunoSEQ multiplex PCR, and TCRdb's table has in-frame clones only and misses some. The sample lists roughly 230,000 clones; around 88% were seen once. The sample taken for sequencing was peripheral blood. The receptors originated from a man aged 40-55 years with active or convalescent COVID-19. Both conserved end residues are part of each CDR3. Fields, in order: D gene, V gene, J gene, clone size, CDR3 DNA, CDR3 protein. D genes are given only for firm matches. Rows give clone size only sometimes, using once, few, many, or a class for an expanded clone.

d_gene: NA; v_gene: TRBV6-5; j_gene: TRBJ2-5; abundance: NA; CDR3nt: TGTGCCAGCAGTAACACCGGGAGTTTCCAAGAGACCCAGTACTTC; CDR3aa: CASSNTGSFQETQYF
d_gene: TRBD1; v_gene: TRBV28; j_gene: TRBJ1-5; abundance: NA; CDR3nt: TGTGCCAGCAGTCCTTGGGGGACAGATAGCAATCAGCCCCAGCATTTT; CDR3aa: CASSPWGTDSNQPQHF
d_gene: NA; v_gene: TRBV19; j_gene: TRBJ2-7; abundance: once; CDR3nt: TGTGCCAGTAGTATAGGGTCGTCCGGCTACGAGCAGTACTTC; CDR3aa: CASSIGSSGYEQYF
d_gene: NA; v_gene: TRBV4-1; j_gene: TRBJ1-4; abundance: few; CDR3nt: TGCGCCAGCAGTAGGGGTCGAAAACTGTTTTTT; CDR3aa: CASSRGRKLFF
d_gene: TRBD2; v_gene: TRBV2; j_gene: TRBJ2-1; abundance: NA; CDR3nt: TGTGCCAGCTTTGGGGCGGGAGGGGGGATCAATGAGCAGTTCTTC; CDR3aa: CASFGAGGGINEQFF
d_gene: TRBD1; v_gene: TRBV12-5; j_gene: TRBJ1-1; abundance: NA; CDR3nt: TGTGCTAGTAGGCCGGGACAGGGGGCGTTTGGTACTGAAGCTTTCTTT; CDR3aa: CASRPGQGAFGTEAFF
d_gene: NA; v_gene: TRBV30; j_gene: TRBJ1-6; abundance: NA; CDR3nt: TGTGCCTGGAGTCCGACAACGAGCTCCTATAATTCACCCCTCCACTTT; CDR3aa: CAWSPTTSSYNSPLHF
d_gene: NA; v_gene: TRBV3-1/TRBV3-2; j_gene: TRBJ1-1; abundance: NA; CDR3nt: TGTGCCAGCAGCCTAAACGGGGGGACTGAAGCTTTCTTT; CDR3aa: CASSLNGGTEAFF
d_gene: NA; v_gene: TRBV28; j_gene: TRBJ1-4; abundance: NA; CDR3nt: TGTGCCATCTCCTTCGGGACTCACCCCGAAAAACTGTTTTTT; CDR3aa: CAISFGTHPEKLFF
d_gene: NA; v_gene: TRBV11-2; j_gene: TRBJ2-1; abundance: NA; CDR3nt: TGTGCCAGCAGCATTGGACTTCACAATGAGCAGTTCTTC; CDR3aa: CASSIGLHNEQFF
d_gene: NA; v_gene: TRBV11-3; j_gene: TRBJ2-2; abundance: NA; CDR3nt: TGTGCCAGCAAAGAATGGGACAAGGGGTTCGGGGAGCTGTTTTTT; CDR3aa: CASKEWDKGFGELFF
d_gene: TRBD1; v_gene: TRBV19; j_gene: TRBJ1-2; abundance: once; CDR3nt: TGTGCCAGTAGTATAGCAAACAGGGGGAACTATGGCTACACCTTC; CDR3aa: CASSIANRGNYGYTF
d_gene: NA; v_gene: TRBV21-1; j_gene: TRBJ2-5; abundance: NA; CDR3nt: TGTGCCAGCAGCTTAATTAGACAGGGTGAGACCCAGTACTTC; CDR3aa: CASSLIRQGETQYF
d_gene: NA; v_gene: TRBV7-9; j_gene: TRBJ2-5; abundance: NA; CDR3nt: TGTGCCAGCGTCCTACGCGGCCAAGAGACCCAGTACTTC; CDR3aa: CASVLRGQETQYF
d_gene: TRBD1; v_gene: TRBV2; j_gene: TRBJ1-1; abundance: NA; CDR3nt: TGTGCCAGCCGATCACAGGGGGAGCACACTGAAGCTTTCTTT; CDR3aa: CASRSQGEHTEAFF
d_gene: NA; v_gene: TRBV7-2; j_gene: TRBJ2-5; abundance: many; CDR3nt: TGTGCCAGCAGCTTAGGTGGCACTAGCGAGACCCAGTACTTC; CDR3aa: CASSLGGTSETQYF
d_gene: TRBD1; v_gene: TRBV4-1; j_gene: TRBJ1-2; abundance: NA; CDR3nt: TGCGCCAGCAGCTTCCAGGGGGCGCGCGGCTACACCTTC; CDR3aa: CASSFQGARGYTF
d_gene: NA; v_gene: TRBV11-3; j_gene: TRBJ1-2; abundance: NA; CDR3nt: TGTGCCAGCAGCCCCTCCCTAAGGACAGATGGCTACACCTTC; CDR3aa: CASSPSLRTDGYTF
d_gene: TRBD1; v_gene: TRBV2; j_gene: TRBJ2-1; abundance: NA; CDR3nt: TGTGCCAGCAGTCGGGACAGGGTTAATGAGCAGTTCTTC; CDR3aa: CASSRDRVNEQFF
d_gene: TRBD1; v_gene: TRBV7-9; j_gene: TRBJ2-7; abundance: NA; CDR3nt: TGTGCCAGCACTTACGGCCGGACAGGGCCGCGGGACGAGCAGTACTTC; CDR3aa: CASTYGRTGPRDEQYF
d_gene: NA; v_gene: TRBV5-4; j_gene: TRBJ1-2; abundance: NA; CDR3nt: TGTGCCAGCAGCCAGGACAGCTATGGCTACACCTTC; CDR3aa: CASSQDSYGYTF
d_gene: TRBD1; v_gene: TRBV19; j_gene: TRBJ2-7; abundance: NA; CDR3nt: TGTGCCAGTAGCCAAGGGACAGGGGTGGCCGAGCAGTACTTC; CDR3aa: CASSQGTGVAEQYF
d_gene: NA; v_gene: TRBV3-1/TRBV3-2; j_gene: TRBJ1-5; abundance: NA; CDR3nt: TGTGCCAGCAGCCGAGCGGGGAATCAGCCCCAGCATTTT; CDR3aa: CASSRAGNQPQHF
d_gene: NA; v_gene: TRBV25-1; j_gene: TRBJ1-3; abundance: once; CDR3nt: TGTGCCAGCAGCCTTACAGGGTACGGAAACACCATATATTTT; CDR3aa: CASSLTGYGNTIYF
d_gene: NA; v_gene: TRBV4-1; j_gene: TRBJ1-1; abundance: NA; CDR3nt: TGCGCCAGCAGCCAAGAGTGGAGGTCTGAAGCTTTCTTT; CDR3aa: CASSQEWRSEAFF
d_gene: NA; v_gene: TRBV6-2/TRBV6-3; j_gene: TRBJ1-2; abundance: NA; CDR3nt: TGTGCCAGCAGACCTCCGGGACTCGCCGGGGTCTATGGCTACACCTTC; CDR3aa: CASRPPGLAGVYGYTF
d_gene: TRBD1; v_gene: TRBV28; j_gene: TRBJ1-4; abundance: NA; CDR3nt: TGTGCCAGCAGTTTAGGACAGGGAAATGAAAAACTGTTTTTT; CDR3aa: CASSLGQGNEKLFF
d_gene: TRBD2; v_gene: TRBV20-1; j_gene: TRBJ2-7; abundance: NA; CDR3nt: TGCAGTGCTAGTCTAGCCAGCGGGAGACATTATGGGTACGAGCAGTACTTC; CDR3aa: CSASLASGRHYGYEQYF